A single sample is the source of the 32 T cell receptor beta chains below, sequenced in a study of cytomegalovirus exposure and HLA in healthy donors (dated by TCRdb to 2016 to 2017). The library was produced with the immunoSEQ multiplex PCR assay. A mixture of 60 forward primers for TCR Vbeta segments and 13 reverse primers for TCR Jbeta segments was used in the multiplex PCR. Entries here come from immuneACCESS through TCRdb and include only in-frame sequences with V and J called. Some clones fail to appear in such tables; in the studies checked, an unresolved V gene covers under half of the shortfall, and the cause of the remainder is unknown. This sample holds 150,000 to 200,000 clones; roughly 75% were observed only once. 11% of the sample comes from the top ten. Sequencing used PBMCs. The receptors come from a man in his late teens or twenties in good health and CMV-seropositive.

V is TRBV12-2 and J is TRBJ1-4; the D segment call TRBD1 is taken from the table without a DNA check. TRBV12-2 is flagged as a pseudogene. The CDR3 has 13 residues. CDR3 sequence (DNA): TGTGCAAGTCGCTTTTGCAGAAATGAAAAACTGTTTTTT. Protein sequence: CASRFCRNEKLFF.

This clone occurred once. The rearrangement links TRBV15 to TRBJ2-5, with D possibly matching TRBD2 (5 bases). CDR1 is LNHNV, CDR2 YYDKDF, per germline (reference sequence). The V and J ends lost 1 base and 1 base respectively, with 10 bases between them. This CDR3 contains 15 residues. The CDR3 bases are TGTGCCACCAGCAGAGGAAGAGGGAGCCAAGAGACCCAGTACTTC. Translated: CATSRGRGSQETQYF.

This clone was observed a handful of times. An end of the junction does not agree with germline; a read error may underlie this. The chain joins TRBV4-1 to TRBJ2-5; possible D gene TRBD1, 6 bases. Germline values: CDR1 MGHRA, CDR2 YSYEKL. The CDR3 spans 16 residues. As DNA, the CDR3 is TGTGCCAGCAGCCAAGTCTTGAGGGGGAGCGGAGAGACCCAGTACTTC. As protein: CASSQVLRGSGETQYF.

V gene TRBV10-1 combines with J gene TRBJ2-3, with D perhaps TRBD2 (5 bases). The CDR3 length is 15 residues. Germline CDR1 and CDR2: WNHNN and SYGVQD (reference sequence). The V end lost 0 bases, the J end lost 0 bases, and 7 bases lay between the germline ends. Written as DNA, the CDR3 is TGCGCCAGCAGTGAGTCGGGCGGGAGCACAGATACGCAGTATTTT. Translated: CASSESGGSTDTQYF.

This clone was seen a few times. The chain recombines TRBV7-9 with TRBJ2-7; 9 bases fit TRBD2. This CDR3 contains 17 residues. Germline V gene lookup returns CDR1 SEHNR and CDR2 FQNEAQ (reference sequence). Trimming removed 2 bases from V and 3 bases from J; junction bases left unmatched: 11. The CDR3 region is CASSLRLSSGRNYEQYF. The CDR3 nucleotides read TGTGCCAGCAGCTTACGGCTGTCCAGCGGGAGGAACTACGAGCAGTACTTC.

This clone was recorded a few times. The J gene is TRBJ1-1, the V gene TRBV14, with unresolved D. The CDR3 is made up of 14 amino acids. Germline V gene lookup returns CDR1 SGHDN and CDR2 FVKESK. Trimming shortened V by 0 bases and J by 9 bases, and 14 bases separated the two germline ends. This chain's CDR3 is CASSQDRQREKAFF. CDR3 DNA sequence: TGTGCCAGCAGCCAAGATCGGCAGCGGGAAAAAGCTTTCTTT.

J is TRBJ1-1 and V is TRBV15; D is unclear. This CDR3 spans 16 amino acids. Germline V gives CDR1 LNHNV, CDR2 YYDKDF (reference sequence). Trimming cost V 1 base and J 0 bases, with 12 bases left between them. The CDR3 DNA follows: TGTGCCACCAGCAGAGCCGGTACAGTGTTGAACACTGAAGCTTTCTTT. This translates into CATSRAGTVLNTEAFF.

The chain joins TRBV18 to TRBJ1-4; D remains ambiguous. The CDR3 length is 14 residues. The V gene's germline CDR1 is KGHSH and CDR2 LQKENI. The germline V and J ends were trimmed by 2 bases and 4 bases, with 8 bases remaining between them. The CDR3 region has the DNA TGTGCCAGCTCACCAAAACAGAATAATGAAAAACTGTTTTTT. As protein: CASSPKQNNEKLFF.

CDR3 sequence (DNA): TGCGCCAGCAGCCGAACCGACAGGGCCGACACTGAAGCTTTCTTT. Translating it yields CASSRTDRADTEAFF. The chain uses TRBV4-1 and TRBJ1-1; 7 bases agree with TRBD1. The length of the CDR3 is 15 residues. J was trimmed by 3 bases and V by 4 bases; bases with no gene match: 8. Germline loops: CDR1 MGHRA, CDR2 YSYEKL.

This chain joins TRBV27 and TRBJ2-6; possibly TRBD2 for D (5 bases). The CDR3 length is 15 residues. V lost 10 bases, J lost 4 bases, and 17 bases lay in between. Germline V gene sequence: CDR1 MNHEY, CDR2 SMNVEV (reference sequence). The CDR3 protein is CATTSLWSGANVLTF. The CDR3, as DNA: TGTGCCACCACTAGTTTGTGGTCCGGGGCCAACGTCCTGACTTTC. Looking up the rest from reference TRBV27 and TRBJ2-6 gives the full variable domain: EAQVTQNPRYLITVTGKKLTVTCSQNMNHEYMSWYRQDPGLGLRQIYYSMNVEVTDKGDVPEGYKVSRKEKRNFPLILESPSPNQTSLYFCATTSLWSGANVLTFGAGSRLTVL.

This chain's CDR3 is CASSPTPQGVTDTQYF. DNA for the CDR3: TGTGCCAGCAGCCCGACACCACAGGGGGTTACAGATACGCAGTATTTT. The chain is built from TRBV28 and TRBJ2-3; 8 bases align to TRBD1. J lost 3 bases, V lost 6 bases, and 11 bases had no gene match. Germline lookup yields CDR1 MDHEN and CDR2 SYDVKM. CDR3 length: 16 residues.

V usage is TRBV11-3 and J usage is TRBJ2-7; D ambiguous. This CDR3 comprises 12 residues. Germline V gives CDR1 SGHNT, CDR2 YENEEA. V was clipped by 0 bases and J by 4 bases, with 4 bases between them. The CDR3 here is CASSLDSYEQYF. The CDR3 DNA is TGTGCCAGCAGCTTAGATTCGTACGAGCAGTACTTC.

The CDR3 protein is CASNPLLAGGLSEQFF. DNA of the CDR3: TGCGCCAGCAATCCTTTGCTAGCGGGAGGGCTGAGTGAGCAGTTCTTC. The gene calls are TRBV10-2 and TRBJ2-1, with 12 bases matching TRBD2. Unmatched junction bases numbered 13, after V lost 7 bases and J lost 9 bases. The CDR3 is 16 amino acids. Germline V gene data show CDR1 as WSHSY and CDR2 as SAAADI.

The CDR3 coding sequence is TGTGCCAGCAGGAACCCCCGGGGGCTAGCGGGAGCTGGAGATACGCAGTATTTT. Translated: CASRNPRGLAGAGDTQYF. The chain employs TRBV2 and TRBJ2-3; 10 bases are shared with TRBD2. Losses at the gene ends were 6 bases for V and 5 bases for J; bases not matched to a gene: 17. The CDR3 spans 18 residues. The germline V gene encodes CDR1 SNHLY and CDR2 FYNNEI.

The rearrangement links TRBV11-2 to TRBJ1-3; possible D gene TRBD1, 5 bases. The V gene's germline CDR1 is SGHAT and CDR2 FQNNGV. There are 17 residues in the CDR3. V lost 3 bases, J lost 4 bases, and 19 bases lay in between. This CDR3 is CASSFRTNALNGNTIYF. DNA for the CDR3: TGTGCCAGCAGCTTTCGGACAAATGCTTTAAACGGAAACACCATATATTTT.

This chain uses TRBV4-1 with TRBJ2-7, with 12 bases lining up with TRBD2. Germline CDR1 is MGHRA and CDR2 is YSYEKL. Germline trimming cut 11 bases from V and 3 bases from J; bases unmatched to any gene: 14. CDR3 length: 16 amino acids. This CDR3 is CAGNFVTSGSNYEQYF. CDR3 in DNA: TGCGCCGGCAATTTCGTGACTAGCGGGAGTAACTACGAGCAGTACTTC.

This clone was counted at least ten times. This chain links TRBV7-9 with TRBJ2-1, with 10 bases aligning to TRBD2. The J segment lost 8 bases and the V segment lost 5 bases, leaving 9 bases of the junction unmatched. The germline V gene encodes CDR1 SEHNR and CDR2 FQNEAQ (reference sequence). This CDR3 has 15 residues. This CDR3 is CASSHGAGGGHEQFF. The DNA for the CDR3 is TGTGCCAGCAGCCATGGAGCGGGAGGGGGGCATGAGCAGTTCTTC.

The chain couples TRBV9 to TRBJ2-2; TRBD1 aligns across 7 bases. J was trimmed by 0 bases and V by 3 bases; bases with no gene match: 8. This CDR3 has 17 amino acids. Germline CDR1 reads SGDLS; CDR2 reads YYNGEE. CDR3 in amino acids: CASSARGQFANTGELFF. CDR3 coding DNA: TGTGCCAGCAGCGCGAGGGGACAGTTCGCGAACACCGGGGAGCTGTTTTTT.

This clone was counted only a few times. V and J are TRBV27 and TRBJ2-5, with 9 bases fitting TRBD1. CDR1 is MNHEY and CDR2 is SMNVEV in the germline V gene (reference sequence). This CDR3 is built from 13 residues. J was trimmed by 6 bases and V by 6 bases; bases with no gene match: 5. Here the CDR3 reads CASSLGQGKTQYF. The CDR3 DNA reads as TGTGCCAGCAGCCTGGGACAGGGAAAGACCCAGTACTTC.

This chain connects TRBV28 to TRBJ2-1; 7 nucleotides agree with TRBD2. The ends lost 5 bases at V and 7 bases at J; junction bases unmatched: 11. Germline V gives CDR1 MDHEN, CDR2 SYDVKM. The CDR3 contains 15 residues. CDR3 protein: CASSRGGGGSNEQFF. CDR3 nucleotide sequence: TGTGCCAGCAGTCGCGGCGGGGGAGGGAGTAATGAGCAGTTCTTC.

This clone has a handful of counts. This sequence joins TRBV5-1 and TRBJ2-3; TRBD2 agrees at 8 bases. Germline lookup yields CDR1 SGHRS and CDR2 YFSETQ. V shed 3 bases and J 4 bases; nucleotides not matched to a gene: 7. The CDR3 is 15 residues long. The CDR3 here is CASSSERERADTQYF. The CDR3 DNA follows: TGCGCCAGCAGCTCCGAGCGGGAGCGGGCAGATACGCAGTATTTT.

The gene calls are TRBV5-4 and TRBJ2-3; 12 positions agree with TRBD2. There are 18 residues in the CDR3. V shed 4 bases, J shed 4 bases, and the junction held 13 bases outside the gene matches. Germline assignment: CDR1 SGHNT and CDR2 YYREEE (reference sequence). The CDR3: CASSAAHSSGRASDTQYF. CDR3 sequence (DNA): TGTGCCAGCAGCGCGGCGCATTCTAGCGGGAGGGCCTCAGATACGCAGTATTTT. The full variable domain, rest sourced from reference TRBV5-4 and TRBJ2-3, is ETGVTQSPTHLIKTRGQQVTLRCSSQSGHNTVSWYQQALGQGPQFIFQYYREEENGRGNFPPRFSGLQFPNYSSELNVNALELDDSALYLCASSAAHSSGRASDTQYFGPGTRLTVL.

The chain employs TRBV6-1 and TRBJ2-7; 10 bases are a match to TRBD2. Germline trimming cut 4 bases from V and 7 bases from J; bases unmatched to any gene: 7. This CDR3 has 14 amino acids. Germline V gene data show CDR1 as MNHNS and CDR2 as SASEGT. DNA for the CDR3: TGTGCCAGCAGTGCCCGACTAGCGGGTGGAGAGCAGTACTTC. This translates into CASSARLAGGEQYF.

The gene calls are TRBV6-6 and TRBJ2-7; 10 nucleotides agree with TRBD1. CDR1 and CDR2 from the germline V gene are MNHNY and SVGAGI (reference sequence). J was trimmed by 6 bases and V by 5 bases; bases with no gene match: 4. This CDR3 has 13 amino acids. The DNA for the CDR3 is TGTGCCAGCAGTGCCTGGACAGGGGGCGAGCAGTACTTC. Protein product: CASSAWTGGEQYF.

There are a few counts of this clone. The gene calls are TRBV5-1 and TRBJ2-7, with 16 bases identical to TRBD2. This CDR3 is built from 14 residues. In germline, CDR1 is SGHRS, CDR2 YFSETQ. Trimming took 3 bases from V and 11 from J; bases not matched to a gene: 5. The CDR3 DNA reads TGCGCCAGCAGCTCCGGGACTAGCGGGAGGGCCGAGTACTTC. Translation gives CASSSGTSGRAEYF.

The chain couples TRBV9 to TRBJ1-1; D ambiguous. CDR3 length: 15 amino acids. The ends were cut back, 0 bases at V and 4 bases at J, with 13 bases in the middle. Germline values: CDR1 SGDLS, CDR2 YYNGEE. Written as DNA, the CDR3 is TGTGCCAGCAGCGTAGCTGGAGTTCGGGGCACTGAAGCTTTCTTT. The encoded protein is CASSVAGVRGTEAFF.

The rearrangement uses TRBV6-1 and TRBJ2-2, with D uncertain. Trimming cost V 5 bases and J 6 bases, with 10 bases left between them. The germline V gene encodes CDR1 MNHNS and CDR2 SASEGT. This CDR3 has 13 amino acids. DNA of the CDR3: TGTGCCAGCAGTTGGGCAGCTGCCGGGGAGCTGTTTTTT. Amino acid sequence: CASSWAAAGELFF.

The chain recombines TRBV18 with TRBJ2-5; D gene ambiguous. Germline CDR1 reads KGHSH; CDR2 reads LQKENI. The V end was cut by 3 bases, the J end by 5 bases, with 13 bases between. The CDR3 has 14 residues. CDR3 coding DNA: TGTGCCAGCTCACCTCAAGGCCCCGGGGAGACCCAGTACTTC. Protein product: CASSPQGPGETQYF.

V is TRBV5-1 and J is TRBJ1-4; TRBD1 aligns across 7 bases. Germline trimming cut 5 bases from V and 5 bases from J; bases unmatched to any gene: 9. Germline V gene data show CDR1 as SGHRS and CDR2 as YFSETQ. This CDR3 is built from 15 residues. CDR3 coding DNA: TGCGCCAGCAGGGGTTCGGACAGGCTGAATGAAAAACTGTTTTTT. Protein: CASRGSDRLNEKLFF.

The V and J genes are TRBV27 and TRBJ2-7; no definite D call. CDR1 is MNHEY, CDR2 SMNVEV, per germline (reference sequence). The germline V and J ends were trimmed by 10 bases and 0 bases, with 16 bases remaining between them. There are 14 residues in the CDR3. CDR3 bases: TGTGCCACCGCTAGGCGTGCGAGCTCCTACGAGCAGTACTTC. Translation: CATARRASSYEQYF.

The chain uses TRBV13 and TRBJ2-1, with 7 nucleotides matching TRBD2. Germline assignment: CDR1 PRHDT and CDR2 FYEKMQ (reference sequence). The trim removed 4 bases at V and 4 bases at J, leaving 19 bases unmatched. The CDR3 totals 19 residues. The CDR3 DNA reads TGTGCCAGCAGCTCCGCCATTGGGGGGGGTGCGTTGGGATACAATGAGCAGTTCTTC. This gives the protein CASSSAIGGGALGYNEQFF. The full variable domain, with the rest looked up from reference TRBV13 and TRBJ2-1, is AAGVIQSPRHLIKEKRETATLKCYPIPRHDTVYWYQQGPGQDPQFLISFYEKMQSDKGSIPDRFSAQQFSDYHSELNMSSLELGDSALYFCASSSAIGGGALGYNEQFFGPGTRLTVL.

This rearrangement joins TRBV7-9 to TRBJ2-6, with D possibly matching TRBD2 (5 bases). The CDR3 has 16 residues. Germline CDR1 reads SEHNR; CDR2 reads FQNEAQ (reference sequence). V dropped 1 base and J dropped 10 bases, with 17 bases sitting between them. The DNA of the CDR3 is TGTGCCAGCAGCTTAGGGCGTGGGAGTGACTCGAACGTCCTGACTTTC. It specifies CASSLGRGSDSNVLTF.